This entry is about one T cell receptor beta chain. Only in-frame clones appear in the TCRdb table, and some are missing; sequencing was by immunoSEQ multiplex PCR. The table lists about 54,000 clones, roughly 80% of them singletons, with around 21% in the top ten. This sample stems from a study of a mutant IDH1 vaccine in newly diagnosed glioma. Time point meaning: baseline, week 1 (first vaccination visit). Described treatment: pre-vaccination baseline after standard-of-care therapy. The CDR3 contains 14 residues. Germline CDR1 is SGHAT and CDR2 is FQDESV (reference sequence). V shed 5 bases and J 5 bases; nucleotides not matched to a gene: 8.

This material consisted of PBMCs, taken from a glioma patient treated with radiotherapy, temozolomide or both. The genes are TRBV11-1 and TRBJ1-2, with TRBD1 identical over 7 bases. This clonotype originated in a young man with glioma. The CDR3 is CASSRTGDEYGYTF. The CDR3 DNA reads TGTGCCAGCAGCCGGACAGGAGATGAGTATGGCTACACCTTC.